A selection of T cell receptor beta chains follows, all from one sample in a study of cytomegalovirus exposure and HLA in healthy donors. The protocol was immunoSEQ multiplex PCR, while the TCRdb copy is restricted to in-frame clones and leaves out a portion. Recorded here are about 110,000 clones; the top ten clones represent 6.8%. The specimen was PBMCs. All receptors derive from a man between 35 and 55 years old in good health and CMV-seropositive. CDR3s leave out the opening cysteine and the closing phenylalanine or tryptophan. D genes are given only for firm matches.

j_gene,d_gene,v_gene,CDR3aa
TRBJ1-2,TRBD1,TRBV14,ASSQTGYNYGYT
TRBJ1-5,.,TRBV6-1,ASSPGGNGNQPQH
TRBJ1-1,.,TRBV25-1,ASSEGGVTEAF
TRBJ2-6,.,TRBV7-2,ASSPSVSGANVLT
TRBJ2-1,TRBD2,TRBV28,ASSLWGSAGGSYNEQF
TRBJ2-5,.,TRBV21-1,ASSKEGSGQGFQETQY
TRBJ2-7,.,TRBV4-3,ASSQDPTLGQY
TRBJ1-5,.,TRBV27,ASTSGRNQPQH
TRBJ1-4,.,TRBV19,ASSTGRVEKLF
TRBJ2-6,TRBD1,TRBV7-8,ASSGLDRAIPGANVLT
TRBJ2-3,TRBD1,TRBV6-4,ASSSTGTGGNYTDTQY
TRBJ2-1,.,TRBV19,ASSVGTMYNEQF
TRBJ2-2,.,TRBV6-4,ASSDSRDKPTGELF
TRBJ2-7,TRBD2,TRBV6-4,ASIGLAGNYEQY
TRBJ2-7,.,TRBV11-2,ASSSLRQRIGISYEQY
TRBJ2-3,TRBD1,TRBV4-3,ASSQGQGPPGSTQY
TRBJ2-3,TRBD2,TRBV11-2,ASSSTSGSTDTQY
TRBJ2-2,.,TRBV27,ASSLRGQVNTGELF
TRBJ2-3,.,TRBV1,TSSQDIVNILGLAGVSDTQY
TRBJ2-7,.,TRBV19,ASSLRGIYEQY
TRBJ2-7,TRBD1,TRBV7-8,ASSLWDRVDEQY
TRBJ2-3,TRBD1,TRBV18,ASSPGQGADTQY
TRBJ1-5,.,TRBV19,ASTRTDTLMTQH
TRBJ2-1,.,TRBV29-1,SVDVAGPYNEQF
TRBJ2-5,TRBD1,TRBV19,ASRPGGLQETQY
TRBJ2-2,.,TRBV11-3,ASSLGGANTGELF
TRBJ2-1,TRBD2,TRBV4-3,ASSRGLAGGSVEQF